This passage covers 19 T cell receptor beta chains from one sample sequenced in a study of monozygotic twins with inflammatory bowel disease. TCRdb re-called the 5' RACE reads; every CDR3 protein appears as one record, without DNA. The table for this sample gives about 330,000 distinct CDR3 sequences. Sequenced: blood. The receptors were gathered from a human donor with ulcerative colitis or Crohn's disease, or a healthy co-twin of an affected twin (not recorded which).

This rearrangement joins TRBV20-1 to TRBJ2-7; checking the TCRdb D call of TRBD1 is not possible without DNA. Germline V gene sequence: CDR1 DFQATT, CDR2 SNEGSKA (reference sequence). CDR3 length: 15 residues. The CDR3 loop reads CSARDPGTGSYEQYF.

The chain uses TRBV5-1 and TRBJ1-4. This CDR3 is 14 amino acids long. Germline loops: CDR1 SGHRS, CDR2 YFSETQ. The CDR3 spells CASSLEYSNEKLFF.

CDR3 residues: CASSKQGAETGELFF. This chain links TRBV5-5 with TRBJ2-2; TCRdb proposes TRBD1, but this gene call is untestable without DNA. The CDR3 consists of 15 residues. Germline-derived CDR1 and CDR2 are SGHKS and YYEKEE (reference sequence).

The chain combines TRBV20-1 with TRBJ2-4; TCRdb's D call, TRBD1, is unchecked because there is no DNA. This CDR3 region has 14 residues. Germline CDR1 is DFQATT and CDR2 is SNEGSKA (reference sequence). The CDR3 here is CSARDPGVQNIQYF.

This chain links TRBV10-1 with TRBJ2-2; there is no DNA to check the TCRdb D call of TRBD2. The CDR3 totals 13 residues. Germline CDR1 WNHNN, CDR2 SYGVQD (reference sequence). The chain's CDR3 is CASSEGGVGELFF.

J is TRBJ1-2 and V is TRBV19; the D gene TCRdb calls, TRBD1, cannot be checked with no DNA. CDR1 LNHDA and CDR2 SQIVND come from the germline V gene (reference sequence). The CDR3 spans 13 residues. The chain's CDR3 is CASSIEQGYGYTF.

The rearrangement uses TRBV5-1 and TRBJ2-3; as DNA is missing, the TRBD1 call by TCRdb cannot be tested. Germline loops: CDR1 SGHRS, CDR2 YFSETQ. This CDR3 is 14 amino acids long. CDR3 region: CASKPGQATDTQYF.

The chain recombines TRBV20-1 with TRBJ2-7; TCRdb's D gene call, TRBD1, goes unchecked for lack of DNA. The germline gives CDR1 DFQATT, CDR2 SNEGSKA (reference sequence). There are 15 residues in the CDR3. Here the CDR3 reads CSARGQGPFSYEQYF.

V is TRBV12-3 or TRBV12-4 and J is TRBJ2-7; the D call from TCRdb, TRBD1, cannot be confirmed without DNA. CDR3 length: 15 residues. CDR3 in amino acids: CASSAPDRNRYEQYF.

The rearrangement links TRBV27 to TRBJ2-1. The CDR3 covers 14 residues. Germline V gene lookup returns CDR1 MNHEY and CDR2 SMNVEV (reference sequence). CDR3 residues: CASSFQMEINEQFF.

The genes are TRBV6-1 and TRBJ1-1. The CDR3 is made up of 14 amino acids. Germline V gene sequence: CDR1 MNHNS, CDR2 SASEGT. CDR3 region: CASRTRESRTEAFF.

The CDR3 is CASSQQLASTDTQYF. J is TRBJ2-3 and V is TRBV14. Germline V gives CDR1 SGHDN, CDR2 FVKESK. The CDR3 is 15 amino acids. Full variable domain (missing parts from reference TRBV14 and TRBJ2-3): EAGVTQFPSHSVIEKGQTVTLRCDPISGHDNLYWYRRVMGKEIKFLLHFVKESKQDESGMPNNRFLAERTGGTYSTLKVQPAELEDSGVYFCASSQQLASTDTQYFGPGTRLTVL.

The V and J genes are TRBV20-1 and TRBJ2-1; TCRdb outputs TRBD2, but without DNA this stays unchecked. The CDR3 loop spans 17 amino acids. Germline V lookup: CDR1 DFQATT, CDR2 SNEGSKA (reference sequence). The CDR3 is CSARDLRGYVSGNEQFF.

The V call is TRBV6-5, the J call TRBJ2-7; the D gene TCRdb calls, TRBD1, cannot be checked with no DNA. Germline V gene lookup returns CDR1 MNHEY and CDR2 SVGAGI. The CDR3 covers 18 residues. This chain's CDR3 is CASSSNTGTGPGGREQYF.

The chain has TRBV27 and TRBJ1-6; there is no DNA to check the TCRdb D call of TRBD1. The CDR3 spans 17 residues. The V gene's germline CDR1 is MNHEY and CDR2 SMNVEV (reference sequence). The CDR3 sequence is CASSLSPLDRTNSPLHF.

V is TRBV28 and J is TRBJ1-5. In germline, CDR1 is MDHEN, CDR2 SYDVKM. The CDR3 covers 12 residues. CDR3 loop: CASSPSYQPQHF.

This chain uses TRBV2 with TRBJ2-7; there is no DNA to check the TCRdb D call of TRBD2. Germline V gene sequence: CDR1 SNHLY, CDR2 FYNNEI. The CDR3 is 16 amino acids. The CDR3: CASSEGPSGRWYEQYF.

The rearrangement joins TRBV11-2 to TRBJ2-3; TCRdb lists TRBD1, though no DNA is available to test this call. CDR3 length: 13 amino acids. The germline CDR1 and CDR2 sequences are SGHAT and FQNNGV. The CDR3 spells CASSLPPGDTQYF.

The CDR3 is CASSSGAGNTGELFF. The genes are TRBV12-3 or TRBV12-4 and TRBJ2-2; the TRBD1 assignment by TCRdb is unverifiable without DNA. This CDR3 region has 15 residues.